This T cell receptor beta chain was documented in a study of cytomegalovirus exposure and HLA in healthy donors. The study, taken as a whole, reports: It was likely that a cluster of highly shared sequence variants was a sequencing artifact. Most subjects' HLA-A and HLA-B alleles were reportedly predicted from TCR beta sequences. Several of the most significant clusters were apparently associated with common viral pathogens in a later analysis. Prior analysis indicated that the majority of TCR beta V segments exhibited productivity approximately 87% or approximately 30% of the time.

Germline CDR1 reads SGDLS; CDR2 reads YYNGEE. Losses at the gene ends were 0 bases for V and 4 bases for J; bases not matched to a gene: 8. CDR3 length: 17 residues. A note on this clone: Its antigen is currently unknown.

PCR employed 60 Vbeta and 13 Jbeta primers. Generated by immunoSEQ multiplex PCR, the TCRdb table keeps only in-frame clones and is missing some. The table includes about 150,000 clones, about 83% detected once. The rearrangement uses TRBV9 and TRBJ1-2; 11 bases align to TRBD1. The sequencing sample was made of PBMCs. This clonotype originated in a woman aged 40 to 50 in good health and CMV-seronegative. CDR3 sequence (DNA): TGTGCCAGCAGCGTAGAGGCGGGGGACAGGGGGTCCTATGGCTACACCTTC. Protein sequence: CASSVEAGDRGSYGYTF.